Listed below are T cell receptor beta chains from one sample, sequenced in a study of T cells after yellow fever vaccination. TCRdb processed the 5' RACE reads anew with MiXCR; each CDR3 protein has one entry. The sample records 550,000 or so distinct CDR3 sequences, about 19% being singletons. Here the sequenced sample was PBMCs, taken 15 days after the yellow fever booster vaccination. The receptor source for this set is a man in his thirties or forties who received the YFV17D yellow fever vaccine. Each CDR3 is given with its conserved first and last residue. D genes are given only for firm matches. Some rows have no size entry. The others give once, few or many, or a class for an expanded clone.

D,V,size,J,DNA,CDR3
-,TRBV7-2,-,TRBJ2-3,TGTGCCAGCAGCTCCCCGCCGGGGCCCTCCACTGGTACGCAGTATTTT,CASSSPPGPSTGTQYF
-,TRBV6-1,few,TRBJ2-2,TGTGCCAGCAGTGCCGCCTGGGACACCGGGGAGCTGTTTTTT,CASSAAWDTGELFF
-,TRBV5-1,-,TRBJ2-5,TGCGCCAGCAGCTTGTATGGTCGACGTAGCGTAGAGACCCAGTACTTC,CASSLYGRRSVETQYF
-,TRBV29-1,-,TRBJ2-7,TGCAGCGTTGATGAACTGGGGGAGCAGTACTTC,CSVDELGEQYF
-,TRBV29-1,few,TRBJ2-5,TGCAGCGCCTTCCCCTCCGGGAGTGGGCAAGAGACCCAGTACTTC,CSAFPSGSGQETQYF
TRBD2,TRBV7-2,few,TRBJ2-1,TGTGCCAGCAGCTTATTAGCGGGAGGTAAAAATGAGCAGTTCTTC,CASSLLAGGKNEQFF
TRBD2,TRBV10-3,-,TRBJ2-1,TGTGCCATCAGTGCTCTAGCGGGAGTGGGCAATGAGCAGTTCTTC,CAISALAGVGNEQFF
-,TRBV7-6,-,TRBJ2-1,TGTGCCAGCAGCTTCCTTGCGATGGGGGGAGAGCAGTTCTTC,CASSFLAMGGEQFF
-,TRBV4-3,-,TRBJ2-2,TGCGCCAGCAGCCAAGATGGAGGGAACACCGGGGAGCTGTTTTTT,CASSQDGGNTGELFF
-,TRBV27,-,TRBJ2-5,TGTGCCAGCAGCAACCGGGACTCAATGTACTTC,CASSNRDSMYF
-,TRBV20-1,-,TRBJ2-7,TGCAGTGCGATCCGTGGGACCCCCCACTACGAGCAGTACTTC,CSAIRGTPHYEQYF
-,TRBV3-1,-,TRBJ1-1,TGTGCCAGCAGCCCCCACTTAAGACAGTATACTGAAGCTTTCTTT,CASSPHLRQYTEAFF
-,TRBV30,-,TRBJ1-1,TGTGCCCGGACCGGGACAACCAGGACTGAAGCTTTCTTT,CARTGTTRTEAFF
TRBD1,TRBV4-3,-,TRBJ2-1,TGCGCCAGCAGCCAAGATCATCGACAGGGGTGGGATGAGCAGTTCTTC,CASSQDHRQGWDEQFF
-,TRBV5-1,once,TRBJ2-1,TGCGCCAGCAGCCCGCCGACTTCGAGCTCCTACAATGAGCAGTTCTTC,CASSPPTSSSYNEQFF
-,TRBV29-1,few,TRBJ2-1,TGCAGCGGGGGCCCTAACTCCTACAATGAGCAGTTCTTC,CSGGPNSYNEQFF
-,TRBV5-1,few,TRBJ2-1,TGCGCCAGCGAGAGTGGGTCCGCCTACAATGAGCAGTTCTTC,CASESGSAYNEQFF
-,TRBV5-6,few,TRBJ2-7,TGTGCCAGCAGCTTTCAAAATGACTACGAGCAGTACTTC,CASSFQNDYEQYF
-,TRBV20-1,few,TRBJ1-5,TGCAGTGCTAGAGGGATCAATCAGCCCCAGCATTTT,CSARGINQPQHF
-,TRBV5-1,few,TRBJ2-5,TGCGCCAGCAGCCTCGGGCCCCCGCAGGGAGAGACCCAGTACTTC,CASSLGPPQGETQYF